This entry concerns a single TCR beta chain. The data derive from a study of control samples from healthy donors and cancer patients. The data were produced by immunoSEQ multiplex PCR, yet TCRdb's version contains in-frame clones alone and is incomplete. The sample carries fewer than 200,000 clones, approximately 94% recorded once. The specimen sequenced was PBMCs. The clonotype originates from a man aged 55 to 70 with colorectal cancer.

The CDR3 coding sequence is TGCGCCAGCAGCTTGGAAGCTAGCGGGGGGCCGGGGGAGCAGTACTTC. Its protein product is CASSLEASGGPGEQYF. The rearrangement uses TRBV5-1 and TRBJ2-7; 11 nucleotides align to TRBD2. Unmatched junction bases numbered 9, after V lost 0 bases and J lost 7 bases. The CDR3 totals 16 residues. Germline V gene data show CDR1 as SGHRS and CDR2 as YFSETQ.